This entry describes one T cell receptor (beta chain). The data originate from a study of blood T cell repertoires in COVID-19. Study-wide context: The study drew acute and convalescent COVID-19 samples from the United States, Italy and Spain. From T cells, B-cell-depleted T cells, or PBMCs came the material, which was cDNA or gDNA.

The CDR3 covers 15 residues. The J segment lost 7 bases and the V segment lost 5 bases, leaving 8 bases of the junction unmatched. Germline values: CDR1 SEHNR, CDR2 FQNEAQ (reference sequence). Source study methods: It was from reference gene primer amplification that nucleated cell counts were estimated. Clones were read by immunoSEQ multiplex PCR, and TCRdb kept only the in-frame ones, dropping some. Clonal size and the V and J genes are those of that table, whereas D and trimming came from the DNA. This sample carries nearly 250,000 clones, more than 75% of them seen once, and the ten largest clones take around 1.7%.

The sample taken for sequencing was peripheral blood. This clonotype originated in a woman aged 60-70 years who had recovered from COVID-19. The chain carries TRBV7-9 and TRBJ2-1, with 10 bases lining up with TRBD2. The CDR3 loop reads CASSVKAGGLNEQFF. As DNA, the CDR3 is TGTGCCAGCAGCGTAAAAGCGGGGGGGCTTAATGAGCAGTTCTTC.